These T cell receptor beta chains were read from a single sample in a study of blood T cell repertoires in COVID-19. The protocol was immunoSEQ multiplex PCR, while the TCRdb copy is restricted to in-frame clones and leaves out a portion. The profile shows about 490,000 clones, roughly 88% of them singletons. The sequenced sample was peripheral blood. These receptors originate from a human donor in a cohort sampled during active COVID-19. Both conserved end residues are part of each CDR3. D genes are given only for firm matches. The size entry is marked missing in some rows and otherwise reads once, few, many or a size class.

v_gene	d_gene	j_gene	abundance	CDR3nt	CDR3aa
TRBV29-1	.	TRBJ2-7	.	TGCAGCGTTGGAAAGGAGTTCTCCTACGAGCAGTACTTC	CSVGKEFSYEQYF
TRBV5-1	TRBD1	TRBJ2-5	.	TGCGCCAGCAGCATAGTTGGGACAGGGCAAGAGACCCAGTACTTC	CASSIVGTGQETQYF
TRBV7-9	.	TRBJ2-7	.	TGTGCCAGCAGCAGAGACTACTACGAGCAGTACTTC	CASSRDYYEQYF
TRBV3-1/TRBV3-2	TRBD2	TRBJ2-1	.	TGTGCCAGCAGACTAGCGGGAGGCCCATGGAATGAGCAGTTCTTC	CASRLAGGPWNEQFF
TRBV19	.	TRBJ2-5	.	TGTGCCAGTAGTCCCGACACAGGGATCGGGACCCAGTACTTC	CASSPDTGIGTQYF
TRBV5-1	.	TRBJ2-2	.	TGCGCCAGCAGCTTGGTGGGGACTCCTAGCGGGGAGCTGTTTTTT	CASSLVGTPSGELFF
TRBV27	TRBD1	TRBJ2-7	.	TGTGCCAGCAGCCGGGGACAGGGGGCGCGCCACGAGCAGTACTTC	CASSRGQGARHEQYF
TRBV5-1	.	TRBJ1-2	.	TGCGCCAGCAGCTTGGCGGCAGGATACACCGAGGGCTACACCTTC	CASSLAAGYTEGYTF
TRBV14	.	TRBJ2-3	.	TGTGCCAGCAGCCTGACTAGGGGAAATACGCAGTATTTT	CASSLTRGNTQYF
TRBV5-1	.	TRBJ1-1	.	TGCGCCAGCAGCTTCGCGCAGGGGTTGAACACTGAAGCTTTCTTT	CASSFAQGLNTEAFF
TRBV5-1	.	TRBJ2-3	.	TGCGCCAGCAGCCCTAGAGGAGATACGCAGTATTTT	CASSPRGDTQYF
TRBV11-2	.	TRBJ1-1	.	TGTGCCAGCAGAGGAGGTCCTTTTGCTTTCTTT	CASRGGPFAFF
TRBV11-1	TRBD1	TRBJ2-1	.	TGTGCCAGCAGCTTAGAGACAGGGGGCAATGAGCAGTTCTTC	CASSLETGGNEQFF
TRBV29-1	TRBD2	TRBJ2-2	.	TGCAGCGCCGGTCTTGGGACTAGCGGAACCGGGGAGCTGTTTTTT	CSAGLGTSGTGELFF
TRBV19	TRBD2	TRBJ2-1	few	TGTGCCAGTAGTGGTCCTGGACTAGCGGGAGGATACAATGAGCAGTTCTTC	CASSGPGLAGGYNEQFF
TRBV3-1/TRBV3-2	.	TRBJ2-2	.	TGTGCCAGCAGTCAAGGTCACTACACCGGGGAGCTGTTTTTT	CASSQGHYTGELFF
TRBV4-1	.	TRBJ1-5	.	TGCGCCAGCAGCCAAGCTCTAAGCCAGCCCCAGCATTTT	CASSQALSQPQHF
TRBV30	TRBD2	TRBJ2-1	.	TGTGCCTGGAGTCGACGACTAGCGGGAGGCCGTAGGTACAATGAGCAGTTCTTC	CAWSRRLAGGRRYNEQFF
TRBV2	.	TRBJ2-1	.	TGTGCCAGCGGGGTAGCAGCGGATGTAAATGAGCAGTTCTTC	CASGVAADVNEQFF
TRBV9	TRBD1	TRBJ1-3	.	TGTGCCAGCAGCGTAGATCCCAGGGGGCTTACTGGAAACACCATATATTTT	CASSVDPRGLTGNTIYF
TRBV4-1	TRBD2	TRBJ2-3	.	TGCGCCAGCAGCCTTCTAGCGGGAACCCCAGATACGCAGTATTTT	CASSLLAGTPDTQYF
TRBV18	TRBD1	TRBJ1-2	.	TGTGCCAGCTCACCACAGCAACCGGGACAGGGACTTAATCAACTTAACTATGGCTACACCTTC	CASSPQQPGQGLNQLNYGYTF